The rows below give T cell receptor beta chains drawn from one sample of a study of spatial heterogeneity in lung cancer. A single record per CDR3 protein comes from TCRdb applying MiXCR to the 5' RACE reads. The sample consists of some 15,000 distinct CDR3 sequences, approximately 7% of them appearing once. The sequences come from lung tumor tissue, collected at surgery. The origin of the receptors is a male donor with early-stage non-small cell lung cancer. The CDR3 runs from the conserved cysteine through the conserved F or W. Fields, in order: V gene, J gene, CDR3 protein.

>TRBV5-6|TRBJ1-3
CASSFYGSPGNTIYF
>TRBV7-8|TRBJ1-1
CASSQQTVNTEAFF
>TRBV9|TRBJ2-2
CASSVSGGELFF
>TRBV6-5|TRBJ1-6
CASSYRRGQGGSPLHF
>TRBV5-1|TRBJ1-1
CASSGGQGWGTEAFF
>TRBV2|TRBJ2-3
CASSSSSGTADTQYF
>TRBV7-2|TRBJ1-6
CASSLWTGSNSPLHF
>TRBV6-1|TRBJ1-2
CASGERRLNGYTF
>TRBV20-1|TRBJ2-7
CSASGLAGVRKSYEQYF
>TRBV7-9|TRBJ2-1
CASSLWGGGDNEQFF
>TRBV9|TRBJ2-1
CASSPNPSGDNEQFF
>TRBV5-1|TRBJ2-1
CASSSANSYNEQFF
>TRBV24-1|TRBJ2-2
CATNTANTGELFF
>TRBV14|TRBJ1-1
CASSQEVRAKAFF
>TRBV27|TRBJ1-5
CASSRTGFSQPQHF
>TRBV6-1|TRBJ1-5
CASSVSLTGEERNQPQHF
>TRBV7-2|TRBJ2-7
CASSSTYEQYF
>TRBV5-1|TRBJ2-3
CASSSGEGNTQYF
>TRBV20-1|TRBJ1-5
CSALHWGGAGNQPQHF
>TRBV24-1|TRBJ1-2
CATSGTYGYTF
>TRBV25-1|TRBJ2-2
CASSDLGQANTGELFF
>TRBV9|TRBJ1-3
CASSVEGDSGNTIYF
>TRBV5-6|TRBJ2-1
CASSLRVVGPSFSF
>TRBV24-1|TRBJ2-3
CATSDTGNTQYF
>TRBV28|TRBJ1-2
CASSPATGGGTYGYTF
>TRBV12-3/TRBV12-4|TRBJ2-3
CASSSPLDTQYF
>TRBV2|TRBJ2-1
CASSTGSYNEQFF
>TRBV7-3|TRBJ2-5
CASSSPDTAKETQYF
>TRBV2|TRBJ1-3
CASSEGQGTGTGNTIYF
>TRBV7-2|TRBJ1-1
CASSLGNLNTEAFF
>TRBV6-6|TRBJ1-1
CASKGQGMVEAFF
>TRBV20-1|TRBJ2-3
CSASPKLVNPDTQYF
>TRBV20-1|TRBJ1-5
CSAITQGAGNQPQHF
>TRBV29-1|TRBJ2-6
CSASSSSGANVLTF
>TRBV27|TRBJ1-1
CASSFTGGNLYTEAFF
>TRBV5-1|TRBJ2-3
CASSFPSPSTDTQYF
>TRBV30|TRBJ2-5
CAWSVHQETQYF
>TRBV30|TRBJ1-5
CAWSVADPYQPQHF
>TRBV6-5|TRBJ1-5
CASRSIGRENQPQHF
>TRBV2|TRBJ2-2
CASSADGVTGELFF
>TRBV29-1|TRBJ1-5
CSVGGCNQPQHF
>TRBV30|TRBJ1-2
CAWGHNYGYTF
>TRBV7-3|TRBJ2-5
CASSYTGQGAETQYF
>TRBV7-2|TRBJ2-5
CASSLWTSGSGAQYF
>TRBV21-1|TRBJ2-4
CASIKGVILAKNIQYF
>TRBV7-1|TRBJ2-1
CASSSNRGREQFF
>TRBV12-3/TRBV12-4|TRBJ1-5
CASRGQGDQPQHF
>TRBV7-2|TRBJ1-1
CASSLGGIATEAFF
>TRBV6-1|TRBJ1-4
CASSAGGNEKLFF
>TRBV29-1|TRBJ1-1
CSVRAGTNTEAFF
>TRBV5-4|TRBJ2-2
CASSLVQGELFF
>TRBV5-5|TRBJ2-1
CASSLAGSSYNEQFF
>TRBV20-1|TRBJ2-5
CSAREETQYF
>TRBV7-9|TRBJ1-1
CASSRIKNRQVNTEAFF
>TRBV20-1|TRBJ1-2
CSAADWDTYGYTF
>TRBV10-3|TRBJ2-7
CAISEKQRSAYEQYF
>TRBV5-1|TRBJ2-5
CASSLTGTTSETQYF
>TRBV6-5|TRBJ2-7
CASSYSRGQGAEQYF
>TRBV7-7|TRBJ2-1
CASSPGTSGNSNEQFF
>TRBV3-1|TRBJ2-3
CASSFRLGDLLDTQYF